These T cell receptor beta chains were read from a single sample in a study of blood T cell repertoires in COVID-19. Generated by immunoSEQ multiplex PCR, the TCRdb table keeps only in-frame clones and is missing some. Counted here are hundreds of thousands of clones, about 88% occurring once; the ten biggest clones make up about 2.7%. Sequencing was carried out using PBMCs or T cells enriched from blood (not recorded which). These receptors were collected from a woman between 25 and 40 years old who had recovered from COVID-19. Each CDR3 is given with its conserved first and last residue. D genes are given only for firm matches. Size values are once, few and many counts, or a class for expanded clones, and some rows have none.

abundance | j_gene | v_gene | d_gene | len | CDR3aa | CDR3nt
NA | TRBJ2-1 | TRBV27 | NA | 16 | CASSLGPGGLGNEQFF | TGTGCCAGCAGTTTAGGTCCGGGGGGCCTTGGCAATGAGCAGTTCTTC
NA | TRBJ1-2 | TRBV27 | TRBD1 | 13 | CASSRQGPYGYTF | TGTGCCAGCAGTAGACAGGGCCCCTATGGCTACACCTTC
NA | TRBJ1-2 | TRBV7-2 | TRBD1 | 14 | CASNLQGANYGYTF | TGTGCCAGCAACTTACAGGGGGCTAACTATGGCTACACCTTC
few | TRBJ1-1 | TRBV27 | NA | 14 | CASSTEQRGTEAFF | TGTGCCAGCAGTACCGAACAGAGGGGGACTGAAGCTTTCTTT
once | TRBJ2-2 | TRBV11-3 | TRBD1 | 15 | CASSFSQGATGELFF | TGTGCCAGCAGCTTTTCCCAGGGGGCGACCGGGGAGCTGTTTTTT
few | TRBJ2-7 | TRBV19 | NA | 15 | CASSRRDGNSYEQYF | TGTGCCAGTAGTAGGCGGGACGGAAACTCCTACGAGCAGTACTTC
NA | TRBJ1-4 | TRBV30 | TRBD1 | 15 | CAWSGTGGSNEKLFF | TGTGCCTGGAGTGGGACAGGAGGATCAAATGAAAAACTGTTTTTT
NA | TRBJ1-2 | TRBV12-5 | TRBD1 | 12 | CASALTGRGYTF | TGTGCTAGTGCCCTGACAGGGCGGGGCTACACCTTC
NA | TRBJ1-1 | TRBV4-1 | TRBD1 | 19 | CASSPSRGDRGRYSTEAFF | TGCGCCAGCAGCCCATCTCGAGGGGACAGGGGTCGGTATTCCACTGAAGCTTTCTTT
NA | TRBJ1-2 | TRBV6-6 | TRBD1 | 14 | CASSYFRDSYGYTF | TGTGCCAGCAGTTACTTCCGGGACAGCTATGGCTACACCTTC
once | TRBJ2-7 | TRBV18 | NA | 14 | CASSPSLQTYEQYF | TGTGCCAGCTCCCCCTCCCTGCAGACCTACGAGCAGTACTTC
NA | TRBJ1-1 | TRBV5-1 | TRBD1 | 17 | CASSFLLPGQGNTEAFF | TGCGCCAGCAGCTTCCTCCTCCCGGGACAGGGTAACACTGAAGCTTTCTTT
once | TRBJ1-2 | TRBV5-6 | NA | 15 | CASSLGVRAPYGYTF | TGTGCCAGCAGCTTGGGGGTCAGGGCCCCCTATGGCTACACCTTC
NA | TRBJ1-1 | TRBV7-9 | NA | 15 | CASSGPGTMNTEAFF | TGTGCCAGCAGCGGACCCGGGACAATGAACACTGAAGCTTTCTTT
NA | TRBJ1-5 | TRBV11-2 | NA | 13 | CASSLGVNQPQHF | TGTGCCAGCAGCTTAGGTGTAAATCAGCCCCAGCATTTT
NA | TRBJ1-2 | TRBV28 | TRBD1 | 15 | CASSFSGGAGYGYTF | TGTGCCAGCAGTTTTTCAGGGGGCGCGGGCTATGGCTACACCTTC